Below, 28 T cell receptor beta chains from the same sample are listed, as sequenced in a study of Ad26.COV2.S vaccination and SARS-CoV-2 variants. Treatment specified: roughly 20 received Ad26.COV2.S at low or high dose, single or two shots; 5 received placebo; per-sample allocation not given. Samples were taken on day 63 after the first vaccine or placebo injection. Libraries were prepared by immunoSEQ multiplex PCR; TCRdb keeps only in-frame clonotypes and omits some of them. The sample consists of hundreds of thousands of clones, roughly 84% of them appearing once. The sequencing here drew on peripheral blood, taken in a trial of Ad26.COV2.S vaccine versus placebo. Receptors originate from a person between 18 and 65 years old who received the Ad26.COV2.S COVID-19 vaccine or a placebo.

This clone was seen only once. The chain carries TRBV24-1 and TRBJ2-3; TRBD2 agrees at 11 bases. The CDR3 sequence is 17 residues long. Per germline, CDR1 KGHDR and CDR2 SFDVKD. Trimming at V came to 5 bases and at J to 1 base, leaving 7 bases not matched to a gene. CDR3 nucleotide sequence: TGTGCCACCAGTGCCGGTAGCGGGGGGGGCGGCACAGATACGCAGTATTTT. It translates to CATSAGSGGGGTDTQYF.

Only one count was recorded for this clone. The J gene is TRBJ2-3, the V gene TRBV6-5, with TRBD1 as a possible D gene (5 bases). Deletions cut 6 bases from V and 0 bases from J, with 10 bases between. This CDR3 is built from 14 residues. The germline V gene encodes CDR1 MNHEY and CDR2 SVGAGI. CDR3 coding DNA: TGTGCCAGCAGCGCGGACATGAGCACAGATACGCAGTATTTT. This codes for CASSADMSTDTQYF.

CDR3 sequence (DNA): TGTGCCACCAGTTCGCAGGCTGCAGAGACCCAGTACTTC. Residues: CATSSQAAETQYF. This chain uses TRBV24-1 with TRBJ2-5; D remains unclear. Per the germline V gene, CDR1 is KGHDR and CDR2 is SFDVKD. This CDR3 region has 13 residues. V was pared by 6 bases and J by 4 bases, with 11 bases between.

The chain couples TRBV19 to TRBJ2-3; 10 bases are shared with TRBD1. CDR1 and CDR2 (germline): LNHDA, SQIVND (reference sequence). V was clipped by 4 bases and J by 3 bases; unmatched bases: 7. The CDR3 runs 16 residues. The CDR3 sequence is CASSRTPGQGTDTQYF. Here the CDR3 DNA reads TGTGCCAGTAGTAGAACACCGGGACAGGGGACAGATACGCAGTATTTT.

This clone appeared once. The rearrangement links TRBV11-2 to TRBJ2-7; D might be TRBD1 (6 bases). V was cut by 6 bases and J by 2 bases, with 17 bases left in between. CDR1 and CDR2 (germline): SGHAT, FQNNGV. The CDR3 contains 15 residues. CDR3 residues: CASRDILRGPYEQYF. CDR3 in DNA: TGTGCCAGCAGGGACATCCTCAGGGGACCCTACGAGCAGTACTTC.

The chain links TRBV7-2 to TRBJ2-3; D not resolved. This CDR3 has 11 residues. V gave up 6 bases and J gave up 6 bases, with 7 bases separating them. Germline CDR1 reads SGHTA; CDR2 reads FQGNSA. The CDR3 here is CASSSRDTQYF. The CDR3, as DNA: TGTGCCAGCAGTTCGAGGGATACGCAGTATTTT.

V and J are TRBV5-6 and TRBJ2-1; TRBD1 might be the D (6 bases). The CDR3 has 14 amino acids. Looked up from germline, CDR1 is SGHDT and CDR2 is YYEEEE. Trimming shortened V by 6 bases and J by 4 bases, and 14 bases separated the two germline ends. The CDR3 bases are TGTGCCAGCACCCCGGACAGAGCTTACAATGAGCAGTTCTTC. It is translated as CASTPDRAYNEQFF.

The DNA for the CDR3 is TGCGCCAGCAGCCTCCAGGACAGGGGCGGACAGCCCCAGCATTTT. Translation gives CASSLQDRGGQPQHF. The gene calls are TRBV4-1 and TRBJ1-5; 9 nucleotides agree with TRBD1. This CDR3 contains 15 residues. CDR1 is MGHRA and CDR2 is YSYEKL in the germline V gene. J gave up 7 bases and V 4 bases, and 8 bases lay outside the gene matches.

V and J are TRBV18 and TRBJ1-1; D remains unclear. Trimming left V 1 base short and J 1 base short, with 10 bases between. Germline CDR1 and CDR2: KGHSH and LQKENI. The CDR3 runs to 15 residues. CDR3 amino acids: CASSPQGVGNTEAFF. CDR3 nucleotide sequence: TGTGCCAGCTCACCACAGGGAGTCGGGAACACTGAAGCTTTCTTT.

J is TRBJ2-3 and V is TRBV7-2; D is unresolved. Trimming left V 1 base short and J 0 bases short, with 5 bases between. There are 14 residues in the CDR3. Germline CDR1 and CDR2: SGHTA and FQGNSA. The CDR3 loop is CASSLVGSTDTQYF. The DNA for the CDR3 is TGTGCCAGCAGCTTAGTAGGGAGCACAGATACGCAGTATTTT.

This clone came up once. The chain couples TRBV6-5 to TRBJ1-1; the D is unclear. The CDR3 extends over 14 amino acids. Germline values: CDR1 MNHEY, CDR2 SVGAGI. Trimming removed 4 bases at V and 1 base at J, with 10 bases between. The CDR3 nucleotides read TGTGCCAGCAGTTCCCGGGCCTCGAACACTGAAGCTTTCTTT. Translated: CASSSRASNTEAFF.

This chain joins TRBV5-8 and TRBJ2-4; D unclear. The germline V and J ends were trimmed by 7 bases and 0 bases, with 11 bases remaining between them. This CDR3 region has 14 residues. Germline assignment: CDR1 SGHTS and CDR2 YDEGEE. Written as DNA, the CDR3 is TGTGCCAGCCAACTGGGTACAGCCAAAAACATTCAGTACTTC. This codes for CASQLGTAKNIQYF. Based on the CDR3 plus reference TRBV5-8 and TRBJ2-4, the full variable domain is EAGVTQSPTHLIKTRGQQATLRCSPISGHTSVYWYQQALGLGLQFLLWYDEGEERNRGNFPPRFSGRQFPNYSSELNVNALELEDSALYLCASQLGTAKNIQYFGAGTRLSVL.

V and J are TRBV6-5 and TRBJ1-5, with D perhaps TRBD1 (5 bases). Germline-derived CDR1 and CDR2 are MNHEY and SVGAGI. Trimming stripped 6 bases from V and 0 bases from J, with 12 bases between. CDR3 length equals 15 residues. CDR3 amino acids: CASRQGGPSNQPQHF. In DNA, the CDR3 is TGTGCCAGCAGGCAGGGTGGGCCTAGCAATCAGCCCCAGCATTTT.

As regards this clone: Other DNA sequences in this sample translate to the same CDR3. The chain joins TRBV28 to TRBJ2-7, with TRBD1 as a possible D gene (5 bases). The germline gives CDR1 MDHEN, CDR2 SYDVKM. Trimming shortened V by 2 bases and J by 4 bases, and 6 bases separated the two germline ends. This CDR3 spans 12 amino acids. CDR3: CASSLRGYEQYF. DNA for the CDR3: TGTGCCAGCAGTTTAAGGGGTTACGAGCAGTACTTC.

This clone was seen a handful of times. V gene TRBV5-1 combines with J gene TRBJ1-6; 12 bases are shared with TRBD1. CDR1 is SGHRS, CDR2 YFSETQ, per germline. The CDR3 is 15 residues long. Germline trimming cut 3 bases from V and 8 bases from J; bases unmatched to any gene: 3. CDR3 region: CASSSGQGAYSPLHF. CDR3 DNA: TGCGCCAGCAGCTCGGGACAGGGGGCGTATTCACCCCTCCACTTT. Full variable domain (missing parts from reference TRBV5-1 and TRBJ1-6): KAGVTQTPRYLIKTRGQQVTLSCSPISGHRSVSWYQQTPGQGLQFLFEYFSETQRNKGNFPGRFSGRQFSNSRSEMNVSTLELGDSALYLCASSSGQGAYSPLHFGNGTRLTVT.

The chain has TRBV3-1 (or the pseudogene TRBV3-2) and TRBJ2-1; D call uncertain. The V and J ends lost 1 base and 10 bases respectively, with 8 bases between them. Germline assignment: CDR1 LGHDT and CDR2 YNNKEL (reference sequence). The CDR3 is made up of 12 amino acids. The CDR3 spells CASSQGPGEQFF. The CDR3 coding sequence is TGTGCCAGCAGCCAAGGTCCCGGGGAGCAGTTCTTC.

CDR3 sequence: CASSRGPGLEDEQFF. In DNA form, the CDR3 reads TGTGCCAGCAGCCGTGGACCGGGACTAGAAGATGAGCAGTTCTTC. V gene TRBV7-2 combines with J gene TRBJ2-1; TRBD2 matches at 8 bases. This CDR3 contains 15 residues. Germline CDR1 is SGHTA and CDR2 is FQGNSA. Trimming took 5 bases from V and 8 from J; bases not matched to a gene: 11.

This clone was recorded only once. The CDR3 loop is CASSIPQPAYEAFF. In DNA, the CDR3 is TGTGCCAGTAGTATACCCCAGCCAGCTTATGAAGCTTTCTTT. The V and J genes are TRBV19 and TRBJ1-1; D is uncertain. Germline V gene sequence: CDR1 LNHDA, CDR2 SQIVND (reference sequence). CDR3 size: 14 residues. Trimming shortened V by 2 bases and J by 7 bases, and 14 bases separated the two germline ends.

Of note for this clone: Other DNA sequences in the sample encode the same CDR3. The chain joins TRBV18 to TRBJ2-5; no clear D gene. The CDR3 runs to 14 residues. V was clipped by 1 base and J by 5 bases, with 11 bases between them. CDR1 and CDR2 (germline): KGHSH, LQKENI. CDR3 DNA sequence: TGTGCCAGCTCACCACGCGGCCCTGGGGAGACCCAGTACTTC. The encoded protein is CASSPRGPGETQYF.

The chain joins TRBV10-3 to TRBJ1-1, with TRBD1 matching over 7 bases. The V segment lost 0 bases and the J segment 0 bases; nucleotides outside the gene matches: 7. Germline lookup yields CDR1 ENHRY and CDR2 SYGVKD. The CDR3 extends over 17 amino acids. In nucleotides, the CDR3 is TGTGCCATCAGTGAGTCTGCCACGACAGGGATGAACACTGAAGCTTTCTTT. Translating gives CAISESATTGMNTEAFF.

This CDR3 reads CASSFPASGVYEQYF. CDR3 DNA: TGCGCCAGCAGCTTTCCGGCTAGCGGGGTCTACGAGCAGTACTTC. The V and J genes are TRBV5-1 and TRBJ2-7; 9 nucleotides line up with TRBD2. The CDR3 consists of 15 residues. In germline, CDR1 is SGHRS, CDR2 YFSETQ. V lost 2 bases, J lost 3 bases, and 6 bases stayed unmatched.

This chain connects TRBV7-2 to TRBJ2-7; 14 bases are shared with TRBD2. V dropped 1 base and J dropped 2; count of bases not matched to a gene: 7. Germline V gene lookup returns CDR1 SGHTA and CDR2 FQGNSA. The CDR3 has 18 amino acids. The CDR3 nucleotides read TGTGCCAGCAGCTTAGGACTAGCGGGGGGGCCGGAGGCCTACGAGCAGTACTTC. Translated: CASSLGLAGGPEAYEQYF.

The chain joins TRBV19 to TRBJ1-1; D is undetermined. Looked up from germline, CDR1 is LNHDA and CDR2 is SQIVND (reference sequence). This CDR3 has 13 amino acids. V was pared by 6 bases and J by 1 base, with 9 bases between. The CDR3 DNA is TGTGCCAGTAGCCCCGGACCGAACACTGAAGCTTTCTTT. Translated, it gives CASSPGPNTEAFF.

The chain uses TRBV5-4 and TRBJ2-3, with D tentatively TRBD2 (7 bases). Deletions cut 4 bases from V and 5 bases from J, with 8 bases between. The germline V gene encodes CDR1 SGHNT and CDR2 YYREEE (reference sequence). The CDR3 consists of 12 residues. The CDR3 here is CASSRGGDTQYF. Written as DNA, the CDR3 is TGTGCCAGCAGCAGGGGGGGAGATACGCAGTATTTT.

This clone was detected only a few times. J is TRBJ2-1 and V is TRBV2; possibly TRBD1 for D (6 bases). Germline V gives CDR1 SNHLY, CDR2 FYNNEI. V was cut by 7 bases and J by 4 bases, with 11 bases left in between. This CDR3 has 13 residues. The CDR3 DNA reads as TGTGCCAGCATGCGTCAGGGGTACAATGAGCAGTTCTTC. Translation gives CASMRQGYNEQFF.

The genes are TRBV5-5 and TRBJ2-7; D remains ambiguous. Germline loops: CDR1 SGHKS, CDR2 YYEKEE (reference sequence). This CDR3 has 15 amino acids. Trimming took 1 base from V and 6 from J, leaving 17 bases between them. The CDR3 nucleotides are TGTGCCAGCAGCTTGATCGGCCCGACTTTAGGCGAGCAGTACTTC. As protein: CASSLIGPTLGEQYF.

V gene TRBV27 combines with J gene TRBJ2-7; possible D gene TRBD2, 7 bases. The CDR3 spans 13 residues. Trimming removed 8 bases at V and 4 bases at J, with 15 bases between. The germline V gene has CDR1 MNHEY and CDR2 SMNVEV (reference sequence). The CDR3 DNA reads TGTGCCAGCCGCCGAGGGGGGGCGTACGAGCAGTACTTC. This codes for CASRRGGAYEQYF.

The chain employs TRBV7-2 and TRBJ2-7; perhaps TRBD2 as D (6 bases). Germline-derived CDR1 and CDR2 are SGHTA and FQGNSA. Trimming stripped 1 base from V and 5 bases from J, with 15 bases between. The CDR3 extends over 15 amino acids. The chain's CDR3 is CASSLVVGGYDEQYF. CDR3 bases: TGTGCCAGCAGCTTAGTGGTCGGGGGTTACGACGAGCAGTACTTC. The full variable domain, completed using reference TRBV7-2 and TRBJ2-7, is GAGVSQSPSNKVTEKGKDVELRCDPISGHTALYWYRQSLGQGLEFLIYFQGNSAPDKSGLPSDRFSAERTGGSVSTLTIQRTQQEDSAVYLCASSLVVGGYDEQYFGPGTRLTVT.